This entry lists 29 T cell receptor beta chains sequenced from one sample in a study of blood T cell repertoires in COVID-19. Clones were sequenced by immunoSEQ multiplex PCR, and TCRdb holds only the in-frame ones, with some missing. The table includes under 250,000 clones, nearly 90% detected once. Sample: peripheral blood. These receptors were obtained from a man aged 50 or older with COVID-19, enrolled during active disease.

The CDR3 protein is CASSRTLSGGALGETQYF. CDR3 bases: TGTGCCAGCAGCCGAACTCTAAGCGGGGGGGCCCTAGGGGAGACCCAGTACTTC. V is TRBV3-1 (or the pseudogene TRBV3-2) and J is TRBJ2-5; 10 bases fit TRBD2. V lost 4 bases, J lost 5 bases, and 16 bases stayed unmatched. The CDR3 sequence is 18 residues long. The germline V gene encodes CDR1 LGHDT and CDR2 YNNKEL (reference sequence).

By its share, this clone is medium-sized. The V gene is TRBV2, the J gene TRBJ2-1; 10 nucleotides align to TRBD2. CDR1 and CDR2 (germline): SNHLY, FYNNEI. J was trimmed by 4 bases and V by 2 bases; bases with no gene match: 5. CDR3 length: 16 residues. The CDR3 DNA reads as TGTGCCAGCAGTGAATACGTAGCGGGAGGATACAATGAGCAGTTCTTC. The encoded protein is CASSEYVAGGYNEQFF.

The DNA of the CDR3 is TGTGCCAGCAGCTCGGGACAGCCCACGGGGGCGCAGTATTTT. As protein: CASSSGQPTGAQYF. The chain is built from TRBV7-9 and TRBJ2-3; maybe TRBD1 (7 bases). The V gene lost 4 bases and the J gene lost 10 bases, with 18 bases spanning the gap. This CDR3 comprises 14 residues. CDR1 is SEHNR and CDR2 is FQNEAQ in the germline V gene (reference sequence).

V and J are TRBV12-3 or TRBV12-4 and TRBJ1-5; D may be TRBD1 (5 bases). The ends were cut back, 2 bases at V and 6 bases at J, with 8 bases in the middle. CDR3 length: 13 residues. In DNA, the CDR3 is TGTGCCAGCAGTTTAATGGGGGGTCAGCCCCAGCATTTT. It translates to CASSLMGGQPQHF.

Regarding this clone: One junction end disagrees with the germline gene, perhaps due to a read error. The chain's CDR3 is CASSPQGGLAGPNTDTQYF. In DNA, the CDR3 is TGTGCCAGCTCGCCACAGGGGGGTCTAGCGGGACCAAACACAGATACGCAGTATTTT. The chain links TRBV18 to TRBJ2-3; D is perhaps TRBD2 (9 bases). Germline CDR1 is KGHSH and CDR2 is LQKENI. The CDR3 has 19 amino acids.

V is TRBV5-4 and J is TRBJ1-6, with D perhaps TRBD1 (5 bases). The CDR3 totals 15 residues. The V and J ends lost 1 base and 7 bases respectively, with 12 bases between them. CDR1 and CDR2 from the germline V gene are SGHNT and YYREEE (reference sequence). CDR3 protein: CASSLFGSGNSPLHF. In DNA, the CDR3 is TGTGCCAGCAGCTTGTTTGGTTCAGGGAATTCACCCCTCCACTTT.

This clone was detected once. DNA of the CDR3: TGTGCCACCCTGACTAGCGGGAGCGGTGATATAGATACGCAGTATTTT. Amino acids: CATLTSGSGDIDTQYF. The V call is TRBV10-3, the J call TRBJ2-3; the match to TRBD2 covers 12 bases. From germline, CDR1 is ENHRY and CDR2 SYGVKD. This CDR3 is 16 amino acids long. J lost 5 bases, V lost 10 bases, and 13 bases had no gene match.

This chain uses TRBV6-5 with TRBJ2-7, with D possibly TRBD1 on 6 matching bases. V was trimmed by 5 bases and J by 6 bases, leaving 17 bases between them. Germline-derived CDR1 and CDR2 are MNHEY and SVGAGI. The length of the CDR3 is 14 residues. CDR3 DNA sequence: TGTGCCAGCAGTCCCGGGACAAATACCCCCGAGCAGTACTTC. Residues: CASSPGTNTPEQYF.

The chain is built from TRBV18 and TRBJ1-1, with 9 bases that match TRBD1. CDR3 size: 16 residues. Per germline, CDR1 KGHSH and CDR2 LQKENI. V shed 6 bases and J 9 bases; nucleotides not matched to a gene: 17. The CDR3 nucleotides read TGTGCCAGCTCCCAACAACCTACAGGGGGCGAGGGGAAAGCTTTCTTT. Protein sequence: CASSQQPTGGEGKAFF.

Of note for this clone: At one end, the junction sequence differs from germline, possibly due to a read error. The V gene is TRBV9, the J gene TRBJ1-6; a weak D match, TRBD1 (6 bases). The CDR3 runs to 13 residues. Germline CDR1 is SGDLS and CDR2 is YYNGEE. Here the CDR3 reads CTSSVGDTSPLHF. The CDR3, as DNA: TGTACCAGCAGCGTAGGGGACACCTCTCCCCTCCACTTT. Supplemented by reference TRBV9 and TRBJ1-6, the full variable domain reads DSGVTQTPKHLITATGQRVTLRCSPRSGDLSVYWYQQSLDQGLQFLIQYYNGEERAKGNILERFSAQQFPDLHSELNLSSLELGDSALYFCTSSVGDTSPLHFGNGTRLTVT.

This chain connects TRBV12-3 or TRBV12-4 to TRBJ1-6, with no clear D. Trimming took 1 base from V and 11 from J, leaving 9 bases between them. The CDR3 contains 13 residues. The CDR3 sequence: CASSLGSSPPLHF. CDR3 sequence (DNA): TGTGCCAGCAGTTTAGGGTCCAGTCCACCCCTCCACTTT.

This chain connects TRBV7-2 to TRBJ2-3, with 10 bases lining up with TRBD2. V lost 5 bases and J lost 2; bases outside the gene matches: 7. The CDR3 has 16 amino acids. The germline gives CDR1 SGHTA, CDR2 FQGNSA. CDR3 sequence (DNA): TGTGCCAGCAGCGACCTAGCGGGGGCCTTCACAGATACGCAGTATTTT. It yields the protein CASSDLAGAFTDTQYF. The whole variable domain, filled in from reference TRBV7-2 and TRBJ2-3, reads GAGVSQSPSNKVTEKGKDVELRCDPISGHTALYWYRQSLGQGLEFLIYFQGNSAPDKSGLPSDRFSAERTGGSVSTLTIQRTQQEDSAVYLCASSDLAGAFTDTQYFGPGTRLTVL.

This clone was detected only once. J is TRBJ2-7 and V is TRBV27; 10 bases fit TRBD1. Germline values: CDR1 MNHEY, CDR2 SMNVEV (reference sequence). The V and J ends lost 6 bases and 2 bases, in that order; junction bases with no gene match: 10. The CDR3 is 16 residues long. The CDR3 DNA sequence: TGTGCCAGCAGCTCTCAGGCGGGACAGGGGCCCTACGAGCAGTACTTC. It yields the protein CASSSQAGQGPYEQYF.

The rearrangement uses TRBV6-2 or TRBV6-3 and TRBJ2-2; D is perhaps TRBD1 (6 bases). This CDR3 contains 21 residues. Per germline, CDR1 MNHEY and CDR2 SVGEGT. With 6 bases removed from V and 2 bases from J, the gap between germline ends came to 31 bases. The CDR3 DNA reads TGTGCCAGCAGCGAGGACCATTACCCTCTCCCGGGACACGGAAACACCGGGGAGCTGTTTTTT. Protein: CASSEDHYPLPGHGNTGELFF.

The rearrangement links TRBV2 to TRBJ2-4, with 7 bases that match TRBD1. From germline, CDR1 is SNHLY and CDR2 FYNNEI. The CDR3 length is 14 residues. V lost 3 bases, J lost 6 bases, and 5 bases stayed unmatched. The CDR3 reads CASSDRGRGNIQYF. The CDR3 DNA reads TGTGCCAGCAGTGATAGGGGGCGCGGAAACATTCAGTACTTC.

The chain joins TRBV7-8 to TRBJ1-2, with 9 positions matching TRBD1. Germline V CDR1 and CDR2: SGHVS, FQNEAQ. The CDR3 spans 16 residues. V lost 4 bases, J lost 5 bases, and 11 bases stayed unmatched. CDR3 protein: CASSSPGTGNQYGYTF. CDR3 DNA sequence: TGTGCCAGCAGCTCCCCCGGGACAGGGAATCAGTATGGCTACACCTTC.

This rearrangement joins TRBV6-5 to TRBJ2-7; 9 bases are shared with TRBD1. Trimming removed 2 bases from V and 3 bases from J; junction bases left unmatched: 5. Germline CDR1 reads MNHEY; CDR2 reads SVGAGI. The CDR3 is 15 amino acids. CDR3 nucleotides: TGTGCCAGCAGTTACACGATGGACAGGGGCTACGAGCAGTACTTC. Translation: CASSYTMDRGYEQYF.

The chain couples TRBV19 to TRBJ2-7; 7 bases are a match to TRBD2. The CDR3 spans 14 residues. After removal of 3 bases from V and 0 bases from J, the junction contained 2 bases not matched to a gene. CDR1 and CDR2 (germline): LNHDA, SQIVND (reference sequence). The CDR3 is CASSMGLPSYEQYF. In DNA, the CDR3 is TGTGCCAGTAGTATGGGACTACCCTCCTACGAGCAGTACTTC.

The rearrangement links TRBV9 to TRBJ2-5, with 9 bases aligning to TRBD2. Trimming cost V 0 bases and J 4 bases; bases outside gene matches: 4. The CDR3 spans 15 residues. Germline V gene lookup returns CDR1 SGDLS and CDR2 YYNGEE. In nucleotides, the CDR3 is TGTGCCAGCAGCGTAGCTGGCGGGAGGGGAGAGACCCAGTACTTC. Residues: CASSVAGGRGETQYF.

Only a few counts were recorded for this clone. The chain carries TRBV9 and TRBJ1-5; the D is unclear. This CDR3 is built from 14 residues. V lost 0 bases to trimming and J lost 9 bases, with 13 bases between them. The V gene's germline CDR1 is SGDLS and CDR2 YYNGEE. CDR3 nucleotide sequence: TGTGCCAGCAGCGTAGGTCCGGGTTTGCGGCCCCAGCATTTT. Protein product: CASSVGPGLRPQHF.

The rearrangement joins TRBV2 to TRBJ2-4, with TRBD2 identical over 14 bases. The CDR3 runs 19 residues. CDR1 is SNHLY, CDR2 FYNNEI, per germline. The V gene end was trimmed by 1 base and the J gene end by 6 bases; junction bases not matched to a gene: 11. CDR3 sequence: CASSEGRLAGGRGGNIQYF. In nucleotides, the CDR3 is TGTGCCAGCAGTGAAGGGAGACTAGCGGGAGGGCGAGGGGGAAACATTCAGTACTTC.

The genes are TRBV5-1 and TRBJ2-2; a possible D gene is TRBD1 (5 bases). Deletions cut 0 bases from V and 4 bases from J, with 10 bases between. The CDR3 contains 15 residues. Per the germline V gene, CDR1 is SGHRS and CDR2 is YFSETQ. This CDR3 is CASSLAQGATGELFF. Written as DNA, the CDR3 is TGCGCCAGCAGCTTGGCCCAGGGCGCCACCGGGGAGCTGTTTTTT. Based on the CDR3 plus reference TRBV5-1 and TRBJ2-2, the full variable domain is KAGVTQTPRYLIKTRGQQVTLSCSPISGHRSVSWYQQTPGQGLQFLFEYFSETQRNKGNFPGRFSGRQFSNSRSEMNVSTLELGDSALYLCASSLAQGATGELFFGEGSRLTVL.

The CDR3 coding sequence is TGTGCCAGCAGTTTACCCCGGACGGGGTACTATGGCTACACCTTC. Residues: CASSLPRTGYYGYTF. The rearrangement joins TRBV28 to TRBJ1-2; the D is unclear. This CDR3 contains 15 residues. Germline CDR1 and CDR2: MDHEN and SYDVKM. The germline V and J ends were trimmed by 2 bases and 3 bases, with 13 bases remaining between them.

This clone was observed once. This sequence joins TRBV4-1 and TRBJ2-4; a possible D gene is TRBD2 (6 bases). The ends were cut back, 0 bases at V and 3 bases at J, with 18 bases in the middle. Germline loops: CDR1 MGHRA, CDR2 YSYEKL. The CDR3 totals 18 residues. CDR3: CASSQDGASDLSKNIQYF. CDR3 in DNA: TGCGCCAGCAGCCAAGATGGGGCTAGCGACCTTAGCAAAAACATTCAGTACTTC.

The rearrangement links TRBV6-2 or TRBV6-3 to TRBJ1-2; D is undetermined. Trimming stripped 5 bases from V and 6 bases from J, with 7 bases between. The germline gives CDR1 MNHEY, CDR2 SVGEGT. This CDR3 contains 11 residues. The CDR3 region is CASSRSDGYTF. In DNA, the CDR3 is TGTGCCAGCAGTCGCAGCGATGGCTACACCTTC.

The chain joins TRBV21-1 to TRBJ2-1; the table's TRBD1 call for D was not verified on the DNA. TRBV21-1 is a documented pseudogene. The CDR3 is made up of 15 amino acids. CDR3 nucleotide sequence: TGTGCCAGCAGCAAAGAAGCTGGGCCCTACAATGAGCAGTTCTTC. Translation: CASSKEAGPYNEQFF.

V is TRBV5-6 and J is TRBJ2-2, with 10 positions matching TRBD2. Germline assignment: CDR1 SGHDT and CDR2 YYEEEE. The CDR3 sequence is 15 residues long. J gave up 8 bases and V 9 bases, and 13 bases lay outside the gene matches. CDR3 nucleotides: TGTGCCACGAGAAATCTAGCGGGAGCACCTGGGGAGCTGTTTTTT. As protein: CATRNLAGAPGELFF.

The gene calls are TRBV7-8 and TRBJ2-2, with TRBD2 identical over 9 bases. Trimming at V came to 1 base and at J to 0 bases, leaving 3 bases not matched to a gene. The length of the CDR3 is 17 residues. CDR1 SGHVS and CDR2 FQNEAQ come from the germline V gene. The CDR3 spells CASSLGSSGTNTGELFF. The CDR3 nucleotides are TGTGCCAGCAGCTTAGGATCTAGCGGGACGAACACCGGGGAGCTGTTTTTT.

This sequence joins TRBV27 and TRBJ2-1, with D perhaps matching TRBD2 (7 bases). The CDR3 spans 15 residues. Germline CDR1 is MNHEY and CDR2 is SMNVEV (reference sequence). V was cut by 6 bases and J by 4 bases, with 16 bases left in between. CDR3 nucleotide sequence: TGTGCCAGCAGCTTCGCGGGGGCCAATTACAATGAGCAGTTCTTC. Encoded protein: CASSFAGANYNEQFF.